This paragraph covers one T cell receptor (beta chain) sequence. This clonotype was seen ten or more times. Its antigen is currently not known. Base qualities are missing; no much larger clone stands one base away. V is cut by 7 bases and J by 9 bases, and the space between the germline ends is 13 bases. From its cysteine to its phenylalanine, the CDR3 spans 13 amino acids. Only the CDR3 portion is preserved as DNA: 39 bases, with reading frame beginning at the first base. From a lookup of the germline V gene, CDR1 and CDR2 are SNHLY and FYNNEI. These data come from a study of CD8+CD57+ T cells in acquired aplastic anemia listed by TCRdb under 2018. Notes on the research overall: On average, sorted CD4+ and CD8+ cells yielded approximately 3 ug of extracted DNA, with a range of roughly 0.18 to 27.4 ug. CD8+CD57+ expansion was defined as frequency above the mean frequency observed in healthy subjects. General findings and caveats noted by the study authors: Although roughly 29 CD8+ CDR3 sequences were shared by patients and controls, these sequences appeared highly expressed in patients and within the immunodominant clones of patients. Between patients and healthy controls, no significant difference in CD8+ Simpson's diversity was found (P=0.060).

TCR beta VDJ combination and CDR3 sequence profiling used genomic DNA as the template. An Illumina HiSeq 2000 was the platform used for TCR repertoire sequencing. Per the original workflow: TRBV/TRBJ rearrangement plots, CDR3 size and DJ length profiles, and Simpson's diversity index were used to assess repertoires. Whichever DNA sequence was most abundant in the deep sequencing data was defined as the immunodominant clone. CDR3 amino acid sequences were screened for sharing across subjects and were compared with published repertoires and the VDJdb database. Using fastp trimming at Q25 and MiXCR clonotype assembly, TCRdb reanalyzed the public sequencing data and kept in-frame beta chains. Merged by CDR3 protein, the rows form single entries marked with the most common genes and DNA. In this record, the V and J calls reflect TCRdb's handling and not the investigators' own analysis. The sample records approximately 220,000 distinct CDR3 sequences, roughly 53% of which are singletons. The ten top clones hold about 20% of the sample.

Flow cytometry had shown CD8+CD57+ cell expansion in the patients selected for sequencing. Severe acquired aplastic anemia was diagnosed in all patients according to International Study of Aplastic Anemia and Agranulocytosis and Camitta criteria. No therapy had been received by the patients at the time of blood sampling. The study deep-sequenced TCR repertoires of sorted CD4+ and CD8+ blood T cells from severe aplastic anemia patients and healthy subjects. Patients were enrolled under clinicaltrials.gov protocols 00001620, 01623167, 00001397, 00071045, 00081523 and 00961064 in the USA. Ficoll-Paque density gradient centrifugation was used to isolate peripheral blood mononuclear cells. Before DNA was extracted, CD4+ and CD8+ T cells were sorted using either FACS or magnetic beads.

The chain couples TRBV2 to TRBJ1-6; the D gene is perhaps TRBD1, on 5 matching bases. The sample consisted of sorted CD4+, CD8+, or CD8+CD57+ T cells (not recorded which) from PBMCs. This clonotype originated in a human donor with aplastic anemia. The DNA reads TGTGCCAGCACCGGGACTGCTGGTTCACCCCTCCACTTT. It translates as CASTGTAGSPLHF.